The present TCR beta chain was sequenced within a study of T cell responses to AZD1222 COVID-19 vaccine (dated by TCRdb to the early 2020s). For the wider study: AZD1222 recipients whose second dose came at about 4 weeks and those whose second dose came at about 12 weeks were combined into one group, since spike-specific TCR depth and breadth did not differ between the two schedules. Trial participants were enrolled by age into subgroups of 18-55, 56-69 and 70-plus years, and 148, 28 and 57 TCR-sequenced participants, respectively, were included in these subgroups. A total of just over 230 trial participants underwent TCR sequencing, of whom roughly 210 had received two doses of AZD1222 and some 25 had received two doses of the MenACWY control vaccine. Overall study results and their limits: The 56-69-year group was small, and its depth increase did not reach significance, likely because of low power. Conclusions about previously exposed vaccinees are limited, since just five or six AZD1222 recipients were seropositive for SARS-CoV-2 at baseline. Vaccine-associated CD4 TCRs spanned the whole spike protein, with dominant responses in regions 160-218 and 743-854. Because no samples from the day 14 peak response were available, repertoires could be characterized only after the peak T cell response. Most participants were white British and females outnumbered males, and the authors suggested that clonal diversity may have been underestimated. A significant rise in spike-specific TCR breadth and depth was observed after two AZD1222 doses relative to day 0 and relative to MenACWY recipients. Reportedly, close to half of the unique spike-specific TCRs recognized epitopes lying outside the regions that are mutated in the B.1.351 and B.1.1.7 variants.

A remark on this clone: Its target antigen remains unknown. The record has no base qualities; no much larger clone is one base away.

The CDR3 regions of human TCRbeta chains were analyzed by immunosequencing. Turning to the authors' computational methods: Repertoire TCRs were checked for matches against a reference library of SARS-CoV-2-specific TCRs that had been generated using the MIRA antigen-specificity platform. Breadth was defined as the fraction of unique TCRs that were SARS-CoV-2-associated. Depth was defined as the fraction of total T cells that were SARS-CoV-2-associated. Using the MIRA data, each spike-specific TCR was assigned both to the spike region to which the TCR was reactive and to a CD4 or CD8 class. Log10-transformed breadth and depth values were compared by one-way ANOVA with Sidak's multiple comparisons tests. TCRdb re-hosts the immuneACCESS table, in-frame sequences only. Its copies lack some clones; in the studies checked, an unresolved V gene accounts for under half of them, and the cause for the rest is not known. D and trimming come from the DNA, and the V and J calls and clone size come from that table. This sample comprises about 190,000 clones, 85% to 95% of them detected only once. The ten most abundant clones make up approximately 1.5% of the sample.

V is reduced by 10 bases and J by 3 bases, leaving a spacing of 16 bases between them. According to the germline V gene (reference sequence), CDR1 reads LNHNV and CDR2 reads YYDKDF. The CDR3, from cysteine to phenylalanine, totals 13 residues. The read is trimmed to its CDR3 DNA, 39 bases read in frame from base 1. The time point label of this sample denotes: baseline before first vaccination. The vaccinee samples were drawn from two UK trials, COV001 and COV002, one of which was a single-blind randomized controlled phase 2/3 trial testing AZD1222 (ChAdOx1 nCoV-19) in healthy adults. For TCRbeta chain sequencing, PBMC samples from trial participants were taken at day 0 and at day 28 after the second dose.

This sample comprised peripheral blood, obtained on day 0 of AZD1222 vaccination. The chain links TRBV15 with TRBJ2-7; the D gene is not confidently resolved. This TCR derives from an adult in good health. The DNA sequence is given as TGTGCCAGCCGACGGAGCTCTGGCTACGAGCAGTACTTC. Its amino acids are CASRRSSGYEQYF.